A selection of T cell receptor beta chains follows, all from one sample in a study of T cell changes during pregnancy in multiple sclerosis. Some clones are missing from TCRdb's copy, which holds only in-frame ones; the method was immunoSEQ multiplex PCR. This sample yields roughly 29,000 clones, of which around 89% are seen a single time; around 3.2% belongs to the top ten. This specimen was CD4+ T cells from peripheral blood mononuclear cells, taken in the first trimester of pregnancy. All receptors derive from a female donor in good health, enrolled as a control in a pregnancy study. CDR3s include the opening cysteine and the closing phenylalanine or tryptophan. Each record gives: J gene, V gene, D gene, clone size, CDR3 DNA, CDR3 protein. A D gene is named only where the DNA matches it firmly. The listing skips clone size in some rows; elsewhere it reads once, few, many or a size class.

>TRBJ2-1|TRBV7-3|TRBD2|.
TGTGCCAGCAGCTTATTAGCGGGAGTTAGTAATGAGCAGTTCTTC
CASSLLAGVSNEQFF
>TRBJ2-3|TRBV29-1|.|.
TGCAGCGTTGGGGGCAGGGCCACAGATACGCAGTATTTT
CSVGGRATDTQYF
>TRBJ1-1|TRBV6-5|.|.
TGTGCCAGCAGTTACTCAAGAGACACTGAAGCTTTCTTT
CASSYSRDTEAFF
>TRBJ2-7|TRBV4-1|.|.
TGCGCCAGCAGCCTCCTAAATCAGGTTATGGTCGAGCAGTACTTC
CASSLLNQVMVEQYF
>TRBJ2-7|TRBV7-2|.|.
TGTGCCAGCAGCCCACAGAGAATCCACGAGCAGTACTTC
CASSPQRIHEQYF
>TRBJ1-2|TRBV10-1|.|.
TGCGCCAGCACCCCCCCAAGGCCAGGCTTCTATGGCTACACCTTC
CASTPPRPGFYGYTF
>TRBJ1-2|TRBV4-3|TRBD1|.
TGCGCCAGCAGCCAAGACGAGGCCAGGGGGTTTGGCTACACCTTC
CASSQDEARGFGYTF
>TRBJ2-4|TRBV5-1|.|.
TGCGCCAGCAGCTTCTCAGGGGACATTCAGTACTTC
CASSFSGDIQYF
>TRBJ2-1|TRBV7-9|TRBD1|.
TGTGCCAGCAGCAGGACAGGTTCGGGGTACAATGAGCAGTTCTTC
CASSRTGSGYNEQFF
>TRBJ2-7|TRBV19|TRBD2|once
TGTGCCAGTAGTAACGCCGGGACTAGCACTTACGAGCAGTACTTC
CASSNAGTSTYEQYF